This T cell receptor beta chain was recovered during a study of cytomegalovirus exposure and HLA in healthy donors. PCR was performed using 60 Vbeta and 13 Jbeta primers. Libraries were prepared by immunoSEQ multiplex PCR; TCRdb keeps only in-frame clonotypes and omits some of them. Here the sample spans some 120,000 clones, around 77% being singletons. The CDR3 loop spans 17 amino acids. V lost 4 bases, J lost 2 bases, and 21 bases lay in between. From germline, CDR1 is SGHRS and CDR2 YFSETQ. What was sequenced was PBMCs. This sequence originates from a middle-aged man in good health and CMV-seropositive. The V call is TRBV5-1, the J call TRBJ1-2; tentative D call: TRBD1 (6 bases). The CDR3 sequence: CASSPTPQGHANYGYTF. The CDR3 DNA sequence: TGCGCCAGCAGCCCTACCCCCCAGGGACATGCCAACTATGGCTACACCTTC.